The next 6 T cell receptor beta chains were all read from a single sample in a study of graft-versus-host responses after intestinal transplantation. The antigens of these receptors remain unknown. Data came from immunoSEQ multiplex PCR; TCRdb stores just in-frame clones and leaves some out. The repertoire has 65,000 to 85,000 clones, roughly 91% of them found once; the top ten carry around 8%. Sequenced here: unstimulated CD8+ T cells sorted from spleen or lymph node cells, sampled before transplant. The receptor source for this set is a human donor who was the organ donor for an intestinal transplant.

The genes are TRBV4-1 and TRBJ1-1, with D unresolved. Germline V gene lookup returns CDR1 MGHRA and CDR2 YSYEKL. The CDR3 is 13 residues long. Between the trimmed V and J ends, which lost 3 bases and 2 bases, there was a span of 7 bases. CDR3: CASSQVANTEAFF. Here the CDR3 DNA reads TGCGCCAGCAGCCAGGTCGCCAACACTGAAGCTTTCTTT.

The rearrangement joins TRBV7-9 to TRBJ2-7; no firm D call. This CDR3 has 12 residues. From germline, CDR1 is SEHNR and CDR2 FQNEAQ (reference sequence). V dropped 5 bases and J dropped 6 bases, with 11 bases sitting between them. Here the CDR3 DNA reads TGTGCCAGCAGCCCCTCCGATTTCGAGCAGTACTTC. Its translation: CASSPSDFEQYF.

The V and J genes are TRBV30 and TRBJ1-6, with TRBD1 identical over 11 bases. Germline V CDR1 and CDR2: GTSNPN, SVGIG (reference sequence). V lost 0 bases and J lost 10; bases outside the gene matches: 14. CDR3 length equals 18 residues. CDR3 bases: TGTGCCTGGAGTGTAGACATTCCAGGACAGGGGGCGAGGTCACCCCTCCACTTT. It is translated as CAWSVDIPGQGARSPLHF.

The V gene is TRBV4-1, the J gene TRBJ1-6; D unclear. Germline V gene data show CDR1 as MGHRA and CDR2 as YSYEKL. V gave up 1 base and J gave up 0 bases, with 7 bases separating them. The CDR3 runs 16 residues. CDR3 in DNA: TGCGCCAGCAGCCAAGTTCTTAGCTCCTATAATTCACCCCTCCACTTT. The encoded protein is CASSQVLSSYNSPLHF.

This chain links TRBV7-3 with TRBJ2-2; D gene uncertain. Germline V gene lookup returns CDR1 SGHTA and CDR2 FQGTGA. The CDR3 is 15 amino acids. V dropped 5 bases and J dropped 0 bases, with 10 bases sitting between them. The CDR3 DNA reads TGTGCCAGCAGCCCCGGCACTGCGAACACCGGGGAGCTGTTTTTT. Protein: CASSPGTANTGELFF.

V and J are TRBV18 and TRBJ2-3; possible D gene TRBD2, 5 bases. Germline V gene lookup returns CDR1 KGHSH and CDR2 LQKENI. This CDR3 is built from 15 residues. Trimming took off 6 bases at V and 3 bases at J, with 16 bases between the two ends. CDR3 sequence reads: CASSVLEGTTDTQYF. CDR3 in DNA: TGTGCCAGCTCGGTCCTAGAGGGCACGACAGATACGCAGTATTTT.